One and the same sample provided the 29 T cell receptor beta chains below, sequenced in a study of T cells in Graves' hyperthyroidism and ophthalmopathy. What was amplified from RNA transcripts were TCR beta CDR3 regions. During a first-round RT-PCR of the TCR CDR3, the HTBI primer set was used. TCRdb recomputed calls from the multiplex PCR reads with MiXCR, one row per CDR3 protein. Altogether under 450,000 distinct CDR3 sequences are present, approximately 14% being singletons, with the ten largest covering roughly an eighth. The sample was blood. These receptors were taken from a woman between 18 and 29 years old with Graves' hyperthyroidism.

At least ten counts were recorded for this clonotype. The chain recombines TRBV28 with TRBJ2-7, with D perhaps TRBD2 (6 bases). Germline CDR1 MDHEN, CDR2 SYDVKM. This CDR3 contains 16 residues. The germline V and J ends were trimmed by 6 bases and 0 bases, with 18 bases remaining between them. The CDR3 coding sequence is TGTGCCAGCAGACCCGGGGTTGGGAGGTTCTCCTACGAGCAGTACTTC. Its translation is CASRPGVGRFSYEQYF. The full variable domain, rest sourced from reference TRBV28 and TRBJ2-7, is DVKVTQSSRYLVKRTGEKVFLECVQDMDHENMFWYRQDPGLGLRLIYFSYDVKMKEKGDIPEGYSVSREKKERFSLILESASTNQTSMYLCASRPGVGRFSYEQYFGPGTRLTVT.

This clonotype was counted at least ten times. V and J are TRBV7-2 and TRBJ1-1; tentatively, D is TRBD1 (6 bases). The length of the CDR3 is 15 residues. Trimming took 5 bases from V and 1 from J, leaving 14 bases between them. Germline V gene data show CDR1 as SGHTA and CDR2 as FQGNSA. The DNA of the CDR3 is TGTGCCAGCAGCAAAATACAGGGCTCGAACACTGAAGCTTTCTTT. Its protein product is CASSKIQGSNTEAFF.

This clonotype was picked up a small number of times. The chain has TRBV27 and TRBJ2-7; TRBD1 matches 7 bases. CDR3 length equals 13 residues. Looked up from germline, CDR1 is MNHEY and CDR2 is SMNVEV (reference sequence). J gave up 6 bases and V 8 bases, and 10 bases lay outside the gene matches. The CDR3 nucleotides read TGTGCCAGCTCTAGACAGGGACAACCCGAGCAGTACTTC. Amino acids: CASSRQGQPEQYF.

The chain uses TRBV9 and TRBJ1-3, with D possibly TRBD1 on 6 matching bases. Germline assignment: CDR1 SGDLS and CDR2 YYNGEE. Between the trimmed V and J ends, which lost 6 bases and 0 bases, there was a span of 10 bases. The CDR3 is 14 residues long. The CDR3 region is CASKGGGSGNTIYF. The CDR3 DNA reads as TGTGCCAGCAAGGGGGGAGGCTCTGGAAACACCATATATTTT.

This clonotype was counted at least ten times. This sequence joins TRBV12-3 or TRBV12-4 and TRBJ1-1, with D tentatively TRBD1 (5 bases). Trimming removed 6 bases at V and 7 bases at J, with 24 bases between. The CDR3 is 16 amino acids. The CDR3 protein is CASSPTGRLAYSEAFF. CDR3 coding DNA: TGTGCCAGCAGCCCCACGGGACGGCTGGCTTATAGTGAAGCTTTCTTT.

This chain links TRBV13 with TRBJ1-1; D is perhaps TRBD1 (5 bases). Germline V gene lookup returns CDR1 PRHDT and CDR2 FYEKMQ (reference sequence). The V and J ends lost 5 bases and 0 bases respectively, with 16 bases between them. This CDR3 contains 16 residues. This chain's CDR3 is CASSELQGEVNTEAFF. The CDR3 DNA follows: TGTGCCAGCAGCGAACTCCAGGGTGAGGTGAACACTGAAGCTTTCTTT.

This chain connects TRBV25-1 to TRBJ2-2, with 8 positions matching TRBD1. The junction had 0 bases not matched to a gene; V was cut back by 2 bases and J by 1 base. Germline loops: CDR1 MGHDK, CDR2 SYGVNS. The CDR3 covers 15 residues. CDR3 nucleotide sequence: TGTGCCAGCAGTGAAGACAGGGGGAACACCGGGGAGCTGTTTTTT. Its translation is CASSEDRGNTGELFF.

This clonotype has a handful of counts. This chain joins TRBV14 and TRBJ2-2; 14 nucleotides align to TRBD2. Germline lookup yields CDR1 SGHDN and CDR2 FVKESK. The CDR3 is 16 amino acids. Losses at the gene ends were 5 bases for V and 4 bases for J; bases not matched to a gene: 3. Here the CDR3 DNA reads TGTGCCAGCAGCAAGACTAGCGGGAGGGGCACCGGGGAGCTGTTTTTT. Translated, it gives CASSKTSGRGTGELFF.

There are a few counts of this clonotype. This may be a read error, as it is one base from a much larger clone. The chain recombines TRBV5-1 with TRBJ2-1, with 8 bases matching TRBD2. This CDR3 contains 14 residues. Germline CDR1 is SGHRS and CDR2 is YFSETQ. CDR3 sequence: CASSLDTLAGEQLF. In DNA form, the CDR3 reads TGCGCCAGCAGCTTGGACACCCTAGCGGGTGAGCAGCTCTTC.

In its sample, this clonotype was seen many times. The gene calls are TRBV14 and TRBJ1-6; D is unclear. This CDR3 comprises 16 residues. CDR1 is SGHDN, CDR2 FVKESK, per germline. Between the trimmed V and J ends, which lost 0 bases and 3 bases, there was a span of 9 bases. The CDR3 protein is CASSQDLTLYNSPLHF. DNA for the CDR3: TGTGCCAGCAGCCAAGATTTGACACTCTATAATTCACCCCTCCACTTT.

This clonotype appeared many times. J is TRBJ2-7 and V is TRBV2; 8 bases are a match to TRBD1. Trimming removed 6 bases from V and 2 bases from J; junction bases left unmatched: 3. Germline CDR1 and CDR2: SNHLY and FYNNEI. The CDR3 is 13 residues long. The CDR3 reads CASRTTGAYEQYF. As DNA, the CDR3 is TGTGCCAGCAGGACGACAGGGGCCTACGAGCAGTACTTC.

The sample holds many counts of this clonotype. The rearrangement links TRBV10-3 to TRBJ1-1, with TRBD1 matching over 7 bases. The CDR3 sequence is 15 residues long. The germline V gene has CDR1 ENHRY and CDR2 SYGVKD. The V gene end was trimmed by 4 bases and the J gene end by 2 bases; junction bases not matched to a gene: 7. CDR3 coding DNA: TGTGCCATCAGTGCCAGGACAGGCATAAACACTGAAGCTTTCTTT. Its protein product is CAISARTGINTEAFF.

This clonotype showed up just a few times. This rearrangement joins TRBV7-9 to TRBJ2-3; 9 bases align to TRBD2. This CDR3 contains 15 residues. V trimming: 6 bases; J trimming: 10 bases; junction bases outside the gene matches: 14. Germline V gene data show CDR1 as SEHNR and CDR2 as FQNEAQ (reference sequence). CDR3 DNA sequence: TGTGCCAGCAGGCCCACCCCGCGGGGGGGCGCGGCGCAGTATTTT. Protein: CASRPTPRGGAAQYF.

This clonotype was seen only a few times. CDR3 in DNA: TGTGCCATCACCTATGGGACAGGGGTAGGCTACACCTTC. This codes for CAITYGTGVGYTF. The chain uses TRBV10-3 and TRBJ1-2; the match to TRBD1 covers 10 bases. Trimming took 7 bases from V and 8 from J; bases not matched to a gene: 7. The germline V gene encodes CDR1 ENHRY and CDR2 SYGVKD. The CDR3 covers 13 residues.

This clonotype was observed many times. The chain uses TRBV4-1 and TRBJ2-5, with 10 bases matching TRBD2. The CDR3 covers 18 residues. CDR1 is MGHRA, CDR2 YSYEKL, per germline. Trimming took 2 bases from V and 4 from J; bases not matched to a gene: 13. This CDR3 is CASSQKRGSSGGGETQYF. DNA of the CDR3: TGCGCCAGCAGCCAAAAACGCGGGTCCAGCGGGGGGGGAGAGACCCAGTACTTC.

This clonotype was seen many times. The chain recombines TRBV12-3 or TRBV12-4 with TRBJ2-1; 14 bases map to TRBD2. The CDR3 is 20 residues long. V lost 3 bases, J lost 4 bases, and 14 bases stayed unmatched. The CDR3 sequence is CASSFRLRIWTSGGYNEQFF. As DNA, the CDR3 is TGTGCCAGCAGTTTTAGACTAAGAATTTGGACTAGCGGGGGGTACAATGAGCAGTTCTTC.

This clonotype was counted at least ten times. For the CDR3, the DNA is TGTGCCAGCAGGGGATATAGCGGGAGGTCCTACAATGAGCAGTTCTTC. This gives the protein CASRGYSGRSYNEQFF. The chain has TRBV28 and TRBJ2-1, with 10 bases aligning to TRBD2. This CDR3 is built from 16 residues. Trimming cost V 6 bases and J 1 base; bases outside gene matches: 6. Germline V gene sequence: CDR1 MDHEN, CDR2 SYDVKM. The full variable domain, with the rest looked up from reference TRBV28 and TRBJ2-1, is DVKVTQSSRYLVKRTGEKVFLECVQDMDHENMFWYRQDPGLGLRLIYFSYDVKMKEKGDIPEGYSVSREKKERFSLILESASTNQTSMYLCASRGYSGRSYNEQFFGPGTRLTVL.

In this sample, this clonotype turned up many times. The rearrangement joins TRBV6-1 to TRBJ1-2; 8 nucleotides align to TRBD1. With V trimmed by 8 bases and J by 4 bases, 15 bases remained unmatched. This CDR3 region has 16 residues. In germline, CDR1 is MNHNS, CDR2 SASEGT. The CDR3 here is CASGGPPGQGAYGYTF. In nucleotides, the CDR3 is TGTGCCAGCGGAGGCCCCCCCGGACAGGGAGCCTATGGCTACACCTTC.

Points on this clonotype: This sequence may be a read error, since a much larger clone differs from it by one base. The CDR3 loop is CASSPITGEDIQYF. CDR3 sequence (DNA): TGTGCCAGCTCGCCCATTACAGGGGAGGACATTCAGTACTTC. This rearrangement joins TRBV18 to TRBJ2-4, with D possibly TRBD1 on 7 matching bases. This CDR3 region has 14 residues. Per the germline V gene, CDR1 is KGHSH and CDR2 is LQKENI. Trimming took 6 bases from V and 8 from J, leaving 17 bases between them.

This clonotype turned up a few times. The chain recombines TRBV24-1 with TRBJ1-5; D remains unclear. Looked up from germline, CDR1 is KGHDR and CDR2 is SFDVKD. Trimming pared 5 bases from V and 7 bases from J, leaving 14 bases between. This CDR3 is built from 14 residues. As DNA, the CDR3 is TGTGCCACCAGTGGCTCGGGAAGCGGCCAGCCCCAGCATTTT. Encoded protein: CATSGSGSGQPQHF.

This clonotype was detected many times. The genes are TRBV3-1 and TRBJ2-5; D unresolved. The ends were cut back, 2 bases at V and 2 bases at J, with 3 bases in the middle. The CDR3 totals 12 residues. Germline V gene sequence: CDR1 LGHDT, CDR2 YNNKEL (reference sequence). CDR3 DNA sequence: TGTGCCAGCAGCCAACAGCAAGAGACCCAGTACTTC. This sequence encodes CASSQQQETQYF.

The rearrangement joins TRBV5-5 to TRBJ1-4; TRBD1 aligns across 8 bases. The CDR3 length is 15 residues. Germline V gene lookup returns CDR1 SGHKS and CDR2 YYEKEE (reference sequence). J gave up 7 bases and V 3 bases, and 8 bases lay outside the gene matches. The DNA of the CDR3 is TGTGCCAGCAGCTCCCACAGGGGGATCACTGAAAAACTGTTTTTT. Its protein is CASSSHRGITEKLFF.

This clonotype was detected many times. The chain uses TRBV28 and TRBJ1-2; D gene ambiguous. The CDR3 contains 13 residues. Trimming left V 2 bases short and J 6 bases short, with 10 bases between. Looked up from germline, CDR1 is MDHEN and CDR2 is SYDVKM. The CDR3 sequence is CASSLGRRDGYTF. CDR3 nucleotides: TGTGCCAGCAGTTTAGGACGGCGGGATGGCTACACCTTC.

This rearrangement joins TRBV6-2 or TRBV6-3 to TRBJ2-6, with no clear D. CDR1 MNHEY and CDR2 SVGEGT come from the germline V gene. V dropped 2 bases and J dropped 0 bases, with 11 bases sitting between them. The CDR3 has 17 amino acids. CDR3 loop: CASSYQVLPSGANVLTF. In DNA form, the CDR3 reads TGTGCCAGCAGTTACCAGGTCCTTCCCTCTGGGGCCAACGTCCTGACTTTC.

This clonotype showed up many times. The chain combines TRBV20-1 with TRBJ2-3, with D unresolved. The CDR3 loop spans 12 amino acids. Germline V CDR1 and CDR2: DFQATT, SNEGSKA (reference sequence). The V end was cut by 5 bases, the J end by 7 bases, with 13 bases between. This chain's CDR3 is CSAGPTRHTQYF. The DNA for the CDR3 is TGCAGTGCTGGTCCGACGCGACATACGCAGTATTTT.

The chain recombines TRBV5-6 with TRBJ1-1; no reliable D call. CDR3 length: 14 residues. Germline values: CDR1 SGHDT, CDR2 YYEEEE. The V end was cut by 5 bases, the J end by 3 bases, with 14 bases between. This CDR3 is CASSLGRRDTEAFF. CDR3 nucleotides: TGTGCCAGCAGTCTAGGCCGGCGGGACACTGAAGCTTTCTTT.

The CDR3, as DNA: TGTGCCACCAGCAGATCCCCCAGGACAGGAGGACGTGGCTACACCTTC. Amino acids: CATSRSPRTGGRGYTF. The V and J genes are TRBV15 and TRBJ1-2; 7 bases agree with TRBD1. This CDR3 has 16 residues. The V gene end was trimmed by 2 bases and the J gene end by 7 bases; junction bases not matched to a gene: 13. The germline gives CDR1 LNHNV, CDR2 YYDKDF (reference sequence).

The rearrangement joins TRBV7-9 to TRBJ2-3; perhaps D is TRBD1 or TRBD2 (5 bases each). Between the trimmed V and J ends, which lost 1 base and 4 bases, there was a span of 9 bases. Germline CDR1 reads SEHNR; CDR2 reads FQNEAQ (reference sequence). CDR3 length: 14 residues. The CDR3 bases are TGTGCCAGCAGCTTAGAAACGGGACCAGATACGCAGTATTTT. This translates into CASSLETGPDTQYF. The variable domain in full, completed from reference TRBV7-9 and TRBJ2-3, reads DTGVSQNPRHKITKRGQNVTFRCDPISEHNRLYWYRQTLGQGPEFLTYFQNEAQLEKSRLLSDRFSAERPKGSFSTLEIQRTEQGDSAMYLCASSLETGPDTQYFGPGTRLTVL.

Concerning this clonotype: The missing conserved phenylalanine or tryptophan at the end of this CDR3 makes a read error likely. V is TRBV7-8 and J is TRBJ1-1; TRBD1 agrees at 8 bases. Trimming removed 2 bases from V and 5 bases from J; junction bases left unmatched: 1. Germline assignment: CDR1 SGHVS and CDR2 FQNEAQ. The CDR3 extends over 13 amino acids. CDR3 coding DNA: TGTGCCAGCAGCTTAACAGGGGGTACTGAAGCTTTCGTT. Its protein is CASSLTGGTEAFV.